Shown below are 20 T cell receptor beta chains from a single sample sequenced in a study of sequential checkpoint blockade in melanoma. Using immunoSEQ multiplex PCR, the repertoire was profiled, and TCRdb retains in-frame clones only, with some absent. The data show 17,000 or so clones, roughly 71% seen once. Sample treatment: randomized to nivolumab then ipilimumab (arm A) or the reverse (arm B). The material sequenced was CD8+ T cells sorted from blood (inferred from file names), taken from a patient given nivolumab and ipilimumab in sequence. The receptors were gathered from a human donor with melanoma.

This clone was detected only a few times. The V and J genes are TRBV4-2 and TRBJ2-1, with TRBD2 matching over 9 bases. CDR3 size: 16 residues. The ends lost 0 bases at V and 4 bases at J; junction bases unmatched: 4. Germline V gene lookup returns CDR1 LGHNA and CDR2 YNFKEQ. In nucleotides, the CDR3 is TGTGCCAGCAGCCAAGATCCGACTAGCGGATACAATGAGCAGTTCTTC. Translating it yields CASSQDPTSGYNEQFF.

This clone was counted a few times. The V call is TRBV6-4, the J call TRBJ2-3, with 12 positions matching TRBD2. The CDR3 is made up of 15 amino acids. Germline CDR1 and CDR2: MRHNA and SNTAGT. The V gene end was trimmed by 4 bases and the J gene end by 3 bases; junction bases not matched to a gene: 2. The CDR3 DNA sequence: TGTGCCAGCAGTGCCGGGACTAGCGGGACAGATACGCAGTATTTT. Translating it yields CASSAGTSGTDTQYF.

The chain is built from TRBV6-6 and TRBJ1-5, with a tentative D call TRBD1 (6 bases). CDR1 is MNHNY, CDR2 SVGAGI, per germline (reference sequence). The CDR3 is made up of 13 amino acids. The germline V and J ends were trimmed by 8 bases and 4 bases, with 12 bases remaining between them. CDR3 nucleotide sequence: TGTGCCAGCTCAGGGGTTTCTAATCAGCCCCAGCATTTT. Translated, it gives CASSGVSNQPQHF.

The chain joins TRBV28 to TRBJ2-7; perhaps TRBD2 as D (6 bases). The CDR3 runs 17 residues. Trimming pared 6 bases from V and 0 bases from J, leaving 21 bases between. Looked up from germline, CDR1 is MDHEN and CDR2 is SYDVKM. In nucleotides, the CDR3 is TGTGCCAGCAGACTTGGCTGGGCTAGCGTTAGCTCCTACGAGCAGTACTTC. Protein product: CASRLGWASVSSYEQYF.

The V and J genes are TRBV19 and TRBJ2-7, with 9 bases matching TRBD2. Germline V gene sequence: CDR1 LNHDA, CDR2 SQIVND (reference sequence). The V gene end was trimmed by 4 bases and the J gene end by 0 bases; junction bases not matched to a gene: 7. The CDR3 consists of 16 residues. For the CDR3, the DNA is TGTGCCAGTAGTAATTTAGCGGGGGACATCTCCTACGAGCAGTACTTC. Translated, it gives CASSNLAGDISYEQYF.

The CDR3 coding sequence is TGTGCCAGCAGTTTTGGGACAGACTACGAGCAGTACTTC. Protein sequence: CASSFGTDYEQYF. The V call is TRBV27, the J call TRBJ2-7, with 7 bases aligning to TRBD1. The CDR3 spans 13 residues. The V segment lost 3 bases and the J segment 3 bases; nucleotides outside the gene matches: 2. Germline V gene data show CDR1 as MNHEY and CDR2 as SMNVEV (reference sequence).

The chain has TRBV4-3 and TRBJ2-4, with 10 bases aligning to TRBD2. The CDR3 contains 15 residues. Germline values: CDR1 LGHNA, CDR2 YSLEER. V lost 2 bases and J lost 9; bases outside the gene matches: 7. The CDR3 reads CASSQWTSGQSIQYF. The CDR3 coding sequence is TGCGCCAGCAGCCAATGGACTAGCGGTCAAAGCATTCAGTACTTC.

The chain uses TRBV7-9 and TRBJ2-3, with D possibly being TRBD2 (5 bases). The V end was cut by 1 base, the J end by 0 bases, with 11 bases between. The CDR3 covers 16 residues. Germline CDR1 is SEHNR and CDR2 is FQNEAQ (reference sequence). CDR3 protein: CASSLVGGPSTDTQYF. The CDR3 coding sequence is TGTGCCAGCAGCTTAGTAGGCGGGCCTAGCACAGATACGCAGTATTTT.

This clone was detected only once. The chain couples TRBV5-8 to TRBJ1-1, with D possibly TRBD1 on 5 matching bases. V lost 3 bases and J lost 6, with 15 bases in between. CDR1 and CDR2 from the germline V gene are SGHTS and YDEGEE. This CDR3 has 14 amino acids. CDR3 sequence (DNA): TGTGCCAGCAGCTCTTGGGGCGGTCGTGCTGAAGCTTTCTTT. Protein: CASSSWGGRAEAFF.

V is TRBV7-8 and J is TRBJ2-7, with 8 bases aligning to TRBD2. The germline gives CDR1 SGHVS, CDR2 FQNEAQ. The CDR3 sequence is 16 residues long. The V gene end was trimmed by 4 bases and the J gene end by 2 bases; junction bases not matched to a gene: 10. This CDR3 reads CASSSPDGGRTYEQYF. The CDR3 nucleotides are TGTGCCAGCAGCTCCCCCGATGGCGGGAGGACCTACGAGCAGTACTTC.

This clone showed up just once. The chain is built from TRBV18 and TRBJ2-1; tentative D call: TRBD2 (6 bases). Germline V gives CDR1 KGHSH, CDR2 LQKENI. V shed 0 bases and J shed 0 bases, with 9 bases lying between them. This CDR3 region has 16 residues. CDR3 amino acids: CASSPPDGSSYNEQFF. The DNA for the CDR3 is TGTGCCAGCTCACCACCAGACGGGAGCTCCTACAATGAGCAGTTCTTC. Full variable domain (remainder filled in from reference TRBV18 and TRBJ2-1): NAGVMQNPRHLVRRRGQEARLRCSPMKGHSHVYWYRQLPEEGLKFMVYLQKENIIDESGMPKERFSAEFPKEGPSILRIQQVVRGDSAAYFCASSPPDGSSYNEQFFGPGTRLTVL.

This chain joins TRBV11-3 and TRBJ1-1, with no clear D. CDR3 length equals 13 residues. Trimming removed 4 bases from V and 2 bases from J, with 8 bases in between. The germline gives CDR1 SGHNT, CDR2 YENEEA. The CDR3 here is CASSSGGNTEAFF. The CDR3 bases are TGTGCCAGCAGCTCCGGTGGTAACACTGAAGCTTTCTTT.

This clone was picked up a small number of times. The rearrangement joins TRBV4-1 to TRBJ2-1; maybe TRBD2 (5 bases). Germline V CDR1 and CDR2: MGHRA, YSYEKL. Between the trimmed V and J ends, which lost 0 bases and 1 base, there was a span of 10 bases. The CDR3 is 16 residues long. The CDR3 sequence: CASSQEAPGSYNEQFF. The CDR3 DNA reads TGCGCCAGCAGCCAAGAAGCTCCGGGGTCCTACAATGAGCAGTTCTTC.

The chain uses TRBV6-5 and TRBJ2-1, with D perhaps matching TRBD2 (6 bases). V gave up 1 base and J gave up 5 bases, with 12 bases separating them. This CDR3 comprises 15 residues. CDR1 and CDR2 (germline): MNHEY, SVGAGI. CDR3 nucleotides: TGTGCCAGCAGTTACTTGGGGGAGGTAAACAATGAGCAGTTCTTC. Protein product: CASSYLGEVNNEQFF.

This clone has only a few counts. The genes are TRBV7-8 and TRBJ2-2; 9 positions agree with TRBD2. This CDR3 is built from 16 residues. The germline V gene has CDR1 SGHVS and CDR2 FQNEAQ. The ends lost 1 base at V and 9 bases at J; junction bases unmatched: 9. CDR3 DNA: TGTGCCAGCAGCTTAGAGGCGGGGGGGCTTTCGAGGGAGCTGTTTTTT. Residues: CASSLEAGGLSRELFF.

V and J are TRBV29-1 and TRBJ2-7; 12 bases are a match to TRBD2. This CDR3 comprises 13 residues. V shed 7 bases and J 5 bases; nucleotides not matched to a gene: 6. Per the germline V gene, CDR1 is SQVTM and CDR2 is ANQGSEA. CDR3 nucleotides: TGCAGCGCCAAGACTAGCGGGAGTCACGAGCAGTACTTC. Translation gives CSAKTSGSHEQYF.

The V and J genes are TRBV9 and TRBJ2-7; TRBD2 might be the D (5 bases). Trimming took off 0 bases at V and 3 bases at J, with 10 bases between the two ends. The CDR3 contains 14 residues. The germline CDR1 and CDR2 sequences are SGDLS and YYNGEE. The CDR3 sequence: CASSVDFGDYEQYF. Written as DNA, the CDR3 is TGTGCCAGCAGCGTAGATTTCGGGGACTACGAGCAGTACTTC.

The V call is TRBV29-1, the J call TRBJ2-2; 9 bases align to TRBD2. The ends lost 2 bases at V and 5 bases at J; junction bases unmatched: 6. The CDR3 sequence is 15 residues long. Germline V gene sequence: CDR1 SQVTM, CDR2 ANQGSEA. The chain's CDR3 is CSVELRLAATGELFF. CDR3 nucleotides: TGCAGCGTTGAATTGAGACTAGCGGCTACCGGGGAGCTGTTTTTT.

The table lists this clone with a few counts. This chain connects TRBV5-5 to TRBJ2-7, with TRBD1 identical over 9 bases. Germline V gene data show CDR1 as SGHKS and CDR2 as YYEKEE (reference sequence). V shed 4 bases and J 1 base; nucleotides not matched to a gene: 6. CDR3 size: 15 residues. The CDR3 protein is CASSPGTGKSYEQYF. DNA of the CDR3: TGTGCCAGCAGCCCCGGGACAGGGAAGTCCTACGAGCAGTACTTC.

This sequence joins TRBV7-9 and TRBJ2-2; possibly TRBD1 for D (6 bases). The CDR3 has 15 amino acids. The germline V and J ends were trimmed by 3 bases and 6 bases, with 14 bases remaining between them. Germline V CDR1 and CDR2: SEHNR, FQNEAQ (reference sequence). The CDR3 reads CASSLRPGVAGELFF. The CDR3 DNA is TGTGCCAGCAGCTTGAGGCCAGGGGTAGCCGGGGAGCTGTTTTTT. Drawing the rest from reference TRBV7-9 and TRBJ2-2, the complete variable domain is DTGVSQNPRHKITKRGQNVTFRCDPISEHNRLYWYRQTLGQGPEFLTYFQNEAQLEKSRLLSDRFSAERPKGSFSTLEIQRTEQGDSAMYLCASSLRPGVAGELFFGEGSRLTVL.